The entry that follows covers one T cell receptor beta chain sequence. CDR1 and CDR2 (germline): LNHDA, SQIVND (reference sequence). V dropped 3 bases and J dropped 5; count of bases not matched to a gene: 7. CDR3 size: 16 residues. This record comes from a study of blood T cell repertoires in COVID-19. Study at large: Specimens from acute and convalescent COVID-19 originated in the United States, Italy and Spain. T cells, B-cell-depleted T cells, or PBMCs supplied cDNA or gDNA.

Original processing notes: Amplification of reference gene primers provided the estimated nucleated cell counts. Some clones are missing from TCRdb's copy, which holds only in-frame ones; the method was immunoSEQ multiplex PCR. V and J calls and clone size come straight from that table; D and trimming were deduced from the DNA. The table lists about 170,000 clones, about four fifths of them singletons. Sequencing used peripheral blood. The receptor's source is a human donor with acute or convalescent COVID-19. The donor label of this sample is uncertain. The chain uses TRBV19 and TRBJ2-1; TRBD2 matches 10 bases. Here the CDR3 DNA reads TGTGCCAGTAGTATGCGACTAGCGGGCGGGGACAATGAGCAGTTCTTC. Its protein product is CASSMRLAGGDNEQFF.